The entry below gives a single T cell receptor beta chain sequence along with its context. This clone was seen more than once but under ten times. Its antigen is currently not known. There are no base qualities to consult, and no much larger clone falls within one base. This entry is derived from a study of OX40 agonist ivuxolimab in advanced cancers. Regarding the complete study: Ivuxolimab, which targeted the costimulatory receptor OX40 (CD134), was an agonistic, fully human IgG2 monoclonal antibody. Three dose-escalation patients achieved partial responses, one with hepatocellular carcinoma and two with cutaneous melanoma. Intravenous ivuxolimab was administered to patients every 2 weeks at six dose levels: 0.01, 0.1, 0.3, 1.5, 3 and 10 mg/kg. In the dose-escalation cohort, 65% to 85% of patients were male, and the mean age was approximately 60 years with a range of roughly 20 to 85. The paper reports the monotherapy dose-escalation portion (N ≈ 50 patients) of the phase I ivuxolimab trial. Of the roughly 52 dose-escalation patients, hepatocellular carcinoma was present in about 20, melanoma in approximately 15, renal cell carcinoma in 9 and head and neck cancer in 9. Peripheral TCRbeta sequencing was intended to test whether TCR sequence diversity was altered and clonal T-cell expansion was caused by ivuxolimab. Prior anti-PD-1, anti-PD-L1 or anti-CTLA-4 therapy was permitted, and checkpoint inhibitors had been received by about 36% of dose-escalation patients.

From its cysteine to its phenylalanine, the CDR3 spans 18 amino acids. The read is trimmed to its CDR3 DNA, 54 bases read in frame from base 1. CDR1 LGHNA and CDR2 YNFKEQ are derived from the germline V gene. Ends trimmed: V by 3 bases, J by 2 bases; bases unmatched to a gene: 9. The trial excluded patients who had a history of autoimmune disease or were on systemic immunosuppression. Peripheral blood for TCR sequencing was collected from all dose cohorts at baseline, on cycle 4 day 1, and on cycle 7 day 1. The samples were drawn from a first-in-human, open-label, multicenter phase I dose-escalation trial of ivuxolimab. The trial enrolled adults with locally advanced or metastatic head and neck squamous cell, hepatocellular, melanoma or renal cell carcinoma. CD4+ and CD8+ T cells were sorted separately from peripheral blood before TCR sequencing. Overall study outcomes, separate from this receptor: Clonal expansion of both CD4+ and CD8+ blood T cells was observed from baseline to week 6 at doses 0.1 to 3.0 mg/kg. The antigen specificity of the clonally expanded peripheral T cells was not determined. Low levels of normalized T-cell clonal expansion were also seen in some patients who did not respond. In the 0.1-3.0 mg/kg groups, partial responders had among the lowest normalized peripheral clonal expansion, particularly in CD8+ T cells. After ivuxolimab, expanded clones were on average more numerous among CD8+ T cells than among CD4+ T cells.

For sequencing of the TCRbeta CDR3 region, genomic DNA was extracted from the sorted cells. The immunoSEQ Assay was used for sequencing of TCRbeta CDR3 regions. TCRdb carries this immuneACCESS record with in-frame sequences only. Its versions omit some clonotypes, under half of them owing to an unresolved V gene in the studies checked, with the rest unexplained. The sample records tens of thousands of clones, roughly 88% of which are singletons. Roughly 18% of the sample is held by the ten biggest clonotypes. The chain is made from TRBV4-2 and TRBJ2-1, with 11 central nucleotides matching TRBD1. The sample was CD4+ or CD8+ T cells sorted from blood, taken in a trial of the OX40 agonist ivuxolimab. The clonotype comes from an adult with an advanced solid tumor such as melanoma, head and neck, liver or kidney cancer. The CDR3 is CASSQTIPGQGAYNEQFF. The sequenced DNA: TGTGCCAGCAGCCAGACGATTCCGGGACAGGGGGCCTACAATGAGCAGTTCTTC.